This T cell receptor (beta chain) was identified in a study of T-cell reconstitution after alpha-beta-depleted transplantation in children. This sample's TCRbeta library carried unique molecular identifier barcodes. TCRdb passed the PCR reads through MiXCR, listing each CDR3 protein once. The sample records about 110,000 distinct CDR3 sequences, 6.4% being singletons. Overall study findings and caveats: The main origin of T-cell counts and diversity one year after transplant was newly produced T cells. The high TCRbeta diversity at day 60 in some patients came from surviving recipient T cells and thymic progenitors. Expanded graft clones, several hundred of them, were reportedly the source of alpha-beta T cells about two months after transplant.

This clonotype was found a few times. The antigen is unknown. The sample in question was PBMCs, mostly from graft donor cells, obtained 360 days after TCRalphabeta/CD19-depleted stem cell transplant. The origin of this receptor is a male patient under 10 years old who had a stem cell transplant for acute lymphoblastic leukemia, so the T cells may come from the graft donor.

DNA of the CDR3: TGTGCCAGCAGCCAAGATTTGGGAACGCAGTATTTT. Protein product: CASSQDLGTQYF. The chain couples TRBV3-1 to TRBJ2-3; D remains ambiguous. Trimming pared 0 bases from V and 9 bases from J, leaving 7 bases between. CDR1 and CDR2 (germline): LGHDT, YNNKEL (reference sequence). This CDR3 region has 12 residues.